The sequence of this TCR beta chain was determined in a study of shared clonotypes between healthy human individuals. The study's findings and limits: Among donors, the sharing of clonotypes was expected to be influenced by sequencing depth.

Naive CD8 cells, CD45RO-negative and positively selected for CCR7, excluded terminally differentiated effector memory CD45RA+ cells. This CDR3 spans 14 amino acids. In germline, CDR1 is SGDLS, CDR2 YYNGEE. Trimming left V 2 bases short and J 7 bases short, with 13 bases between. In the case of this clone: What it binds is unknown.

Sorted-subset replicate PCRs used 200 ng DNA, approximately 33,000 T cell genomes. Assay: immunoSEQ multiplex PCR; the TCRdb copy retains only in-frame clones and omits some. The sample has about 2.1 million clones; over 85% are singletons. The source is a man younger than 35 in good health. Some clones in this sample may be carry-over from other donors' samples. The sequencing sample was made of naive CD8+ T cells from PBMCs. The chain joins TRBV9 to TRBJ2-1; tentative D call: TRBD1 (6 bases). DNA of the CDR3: TGTGCCAGCAGCGTTAATGCGAGGGGGAATGAGCAGTTCTTC. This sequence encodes CASSVNARGNEQFF.